This TCR beta chain was retrieved from a study of beta chain features in type 1 diabetes. The wider study: Age, gender, cell numbers and subset yield matched between patients and controls.

A few counts support this clone. Its specificity is unknown. The identical CDR3 is also encoded by other nucleotide sequences in the sample. Since all of the isolated RNA was reverse transcribed, expressed TCRB transcripts were what got sequenced. This table comes from immunoSEQ multiplex PCR, and its TCRdb copy is limited to in-frame clones, with some not included. The table lists about 340,000 clones, approximately 12% of them singletons, with about 0.016% in the top ten. Sorting gave populations that all exceeded 95% purity. Study results and caveats: Among all four CD4+ subsets, Type 1 diabetes patients had TCRB CDR3s that were moderately but significantly shorter. When VDJ junctions were examined, type 1 diabetes patients showed fewer insertions and more deletions. The study left unresolved whether HLA type influences TCRB rearrangement.

The germline V gene encodes CDR1 SGHTA and CDR2 FQGNSA. This CDR3 spans 12 amino acids. V lost 5 bases and J lost 4, with 8 bases in between. The chain recombines TRBV7-2 with TRBJ1-1; D remains unclear. This clonotype was sampled from a young woman with type 1 diabetes. The material sequenced was naive CD4+ T cells from blood. The CDR3 DNA reads TGTGCCAGCAGCCCTGGAGGCACTGAAGCTTTCTTT. The encoded protein is CASSPGGTEAFF.